The subject of this entry is one T cell receptor beta chain. What it recognizes is unknown. The junction had 2 bases not matched to a gene; V was cut back by 3 bases and J by 3 bases. The germline gives CDR1 LNHDA, CDR2 SQIVND (reference sequence). This CDR3 is 15 amino acids long. This record belongs to a study of cytomegalovirus exposure and HLA in healthy donors. Study-wide points: Looking again later, the authors saw that most CMV-associated TCR beta chains seemed HLA-restricted.

A multiplex PCR was run with 60 Vbeta primers and 13 Jbeta primers. Data came from immunoSEQ multiplex PCR; TCRdb stores just in-frame clones and leaves some out. The data hold some 180,000 clones, with 70% to 80% observed a single time. Sequencing was done on a sample of PBMCs. The source of this sequence is a woman aged 30 to 39 in good health and CMV-seropositive. The V gene is TRBV19, the J gene TRBJ2-6, with 7 nucleotides matching TRBD1. The CDR3 bases are TGTGCCAGTAGTATCCGGGACAGTGGGGCCAACGTCCTGACTTTC. It specifies CASSIRDSGANVLTF.